These 22 T cell receptor beta chains came from one sample sequenced in a study of blood T cell repertoires in COVID-19. TCRdb's copy holds only in-frame clones and misses some; the assay was immunoSEQ multiplex PCR. Of around 130,000 clones in the sample, roughly 84% are singletons; the top ten hold roughly a sixth. The sequenced material came from peripheral blood. These receptors were collected from an elderly woman with acute or convalescent COVID-19.

The chain couples TRBV7-9 to TRBJ2-7; 7 bases are shared with TRBD1. CDR1 and CDR2 from the germline V gene are SEHNR and FQNEAQ (reference sequence). V dropped 5 bases and J dropped 0; count of bases not matched to a gene: 1. CDR3 length: 13 amino acids. In DNA, the CDR3 is TGTGCCAGCAGCGGACAGGTCTCCTACGAGCAGTACTTC. Encoded protein: CASSGQVSYEQYF.

The V call is TRBV6-2 or TRBV6-3, the J call TRBJ1-2; 7 nucleotides line up with TRBD1. The germline V gene encodes CDR1 MNHEY and CDR2 SVGEGT. V lost 6 bases to trimming and J lost 2 bases; unmatched junction nucleotides: 9. The CDR3 runs 15 residues. In DNA form, the CDR3 reads TGTGCCAGCAGCGATTTTAGGGGGCGAAACTATGGCTACACCTTC. This encodes CASSDFRGRNYGYTF.

The chain joins TRBV7-9 to TRBJ1-1; 9 bases line up with TRBD1. There are 17 residues in the CDR3. Germline lookup yields CDR1 SEHNR and CDR2 FQNEAQ (reference sequence). Trimming removed 3 bases from V and 1 base from J; junction bases left unmatched: 9. In DNA, the CDR3 is TGTGCCAGCAGCTTGACCCGGGACAGGGTAAAGAACACTGAAGCTTTCTTT. Protein product: CASSLTRDRVKNTEAFF.

This clone is a singleton in its sample. The CDR3 DNA sequence: TGTGCCAGCAGCCAAACAGGGTTCGGGGAGCTGTTTTTT. Amino acids: CASSQTGFGELFF. This rearrangement joins TRBV14 to TRBJ2-2; perhaps TRBD1 as D (6 bases). CDR1 and CDR2 from the germline V gene are SGHDN and FVKESK. V was trimmed by 2 bases and J by 7 bases, leaving 8 bases between them. The CDR3 is 13 amino acids.

This clone was seen a few times. The V call is TRBV19, the J call TRBJ2-7; 11 bases map to TRBD1. Germline CDR1 and CDR2: LNHDA and SQIVND (reference sequence). The CDR3 spans 14 residues. J lost 4 bases, V lost 9 bases, and 8 bases had no gene match. CDR3 region: CASASGTGGYEQYF. CDR3 coding DNA: TGTGCCAGCGCATCCGGGACAGGGGGATACGAGCAGTACTTC.

This clone has a single count. The chain employs TRBV29-1 and TRBJ1-2; no reliable D call. This CDR3 is built from 15 residues. V was cut by 6 bases and J by 2 bases, with 19 bases left in between. Germline assignment: CDR1 SQVTM and CDR2 ANQGSEA. Here the CDR3 reads CSVPGQAGSNYGYTF. CDR3 in DNA: TGCAGCGTCCCTGGGCAAGCGGGTTCAAACTATGGCTACACCTTC.

The rearrangement joins TRBV10-2 to TRBJ2-5, with unresolved D. The CDR3 length is 14 residues. V was clipped by 5 bases and J by 5 bases, with 15 bases between them. Germline V lookup: CDR1 WSHSY, CDR2 SAAADI. The CDR3 DNA is TGCGCCAGCAGTTCGATAGTCCGCGTGGAGACCCAGTACTTC. Protein: CASSSIVRVETQYF.

The CDR3 DNA is TGTGCCAGCTCACCTAATAGCAATCAGCCCCAGCATTTT. It translates to CASSPNSNQPQHF. V and J are TRBV18 and TRBJ1-5, with no clear D. This CDR3 is 13 amino acids long. V lost 3 bases to trimming and J lost 0 bases, with 3 bases between them. CDR1 KGHSH and CDR2 LQKENI come from the germline V gene.

The chain is built from TRBV6-2 or TRBV6-3 and TRBJ2-7, with 9 bases aligning to TRBD2. Trimming at V came to 5 bases and at J to 2 bases, leaving 7 bases not matched to a gene. The CDR3 extends over 15 amino acids. The germline gives CDR1 MNHEY, CDR2 SVGEGT. DNA of the CDR3: TGTGCCAGCAGTCCCCGGGGACTAGCAACCTACGAGCAGTACTTC. This translates into CASSPRGLATYEQYF.

The rearrangement uses TRBV20-1 and TRBJ2-4; TRBD2 matches at 7 bases. With 3 bases clipped from V and 0 bases from J, the junction kept 2 bases outside the gene matches. CDR3 length: 14 amino acids. Germline values: CDR1 DFQATT, CDR2 SNEGSKA (reference sequence). The CDR3, as DNA: TGCAGTGCTAGTGGGAGGGGAGCCAAAAACATTCAGTACTTC. This gives the protein CSASGRGAKNIQYF.

V is TRBV5-6 and J is TRBJ2-7; 7 bases map to TRBD2. J gave up 3 bases and V 4 bases, and 13 bases lay outside the gene matches. Germline lookup yields CDR1 SGHDT and CDR2 YYEEEE. The CDR3 has 16 amino acids. CDR3 sequence: CASSHILASTIYEQYF. CDR3 coding DNA: TGTGCCAGCAGCCATATACTAGCGAGTACCATCTACGAGCAGTACTTC.

The chain couples TRBV5-4 to TRBJ1-1, with 8 bases that match TRBD1. After removal of 5 bases from V and 1 base from J, the junction contained 1 base not matched to a gene. CDR3 length equals 13 residues. Germline values: CDR1 SGHNT, CDR2 YYREEE (reference sequence). CDR3 nucleotide sequence: TGTGCCAGCAGAGGACAGGGGAACACTGAAGCTTTCTTT. As protein: CASRGQGNTEAFF.

The V gene is TRBV5-1, the J gene TRBJ1-2, with TRBD1 as a possible D gene (5 bases). Trimming stripped 3 bases from V and 0 bases from J, with 9 bases between. Germline CDR1 and CDR2: SGHRS and YFSETQ. The CDR3 consists of 14 residues. The CDR3 DNA sequence: TGCGCCAGCAGCTCAGGGACTTCTAACTATGGCTACACCTTC. This sequence encodes CASSSGTSNYGYTF.

The chain has TRBV21-1 and TRBJ1-2; TRBD1, the table's D call, lacks a check against the DNA. TRBV21-1 is a pseudogene segment. The CDR3 is made up of 16 amino acids. CDR3 coding DNA: TGTGCCAGCAGCATACCGACAGGAGACAGAATGGATGGCTACACCTTC. Encoded protein: CASSIPTGDRMDGYTF.

This chain joins TRBV18 and TRBJ2-4; 9 nucleotides align to TRBD1. The CDR3 totals 15 residues. The V gene's germline CDR1 is KGHSH and CDR2 LQKENI. J was trimmed by 8 bases and V by 4 bases; bases with no gene match: 9. Here the CDR3 reads CASSRRTGESDIQYF. In DNA, the CDR3 is TGTGCCAGCTCACGAAGGACAGGGGAATCGGACATTCAGTACTTC. Complete variable domain (other parts from reference TRBV18 and TRBJ2-4): NAGVMQNPRHLVRRRGQEARLRCSPMKGHSHVYWYRQLPEEGLKFMVYLQKENIIDESGMPKERFSAEFPKEGPSILRIQQVVRGDSAAYFCASSRRTGESDIQYFGAGTRLSVL.

This clone was seen once. Other DNA sequences in this specimen translate into the identical CDR3. The chain links TRBV19 to TRBJ2-7, with 7 bases lining up with TRBD1. The CDR3 loop spans 13 amino acids. Germline V gene lookup returns CDR1 LNHDA and CDR2 SQIVND (reference sequence). Trimming took 4 bases from V and 0 from J; bases not matched to a gene: 0. Here the CDR3 DNA reads TGTGCCAGTAGTAGGACAGGCTCCTACGAGCAGTACTTC. Its protein product is CASSRTGSYEQYF.

The V call is TRBV10-3, the J call TRBJ1-1; no clear D. Between the trimmed V and J ends, which lost 4 bases and 5 bases, there was a span of 5 bases. The germline gives CDR1 ENHRY, CDR2 SYGVKD. This CDR3 comprises 11 residues. The CDR3 bases are TGTGCCATCAGTGCGGGGACTGAAGCTTTCTTT. The encoded protein is CAISAGTEAFF.

V is TRBV15 and J is TRBJ1-5; 7 bases match TRBD1. There are 16 residues in the CDR3. Trimming at V came to 1 base and at J to 1 base, leaving 4 bases not matched to a gene. Germline V gene lookup returns CDR1 LNHNV and CDR2 YYDKDF (reference sequence). CDR3 loop: CATSRGTGVSNQPQHF. The CDR3 DNA is TGTGCCACCAGCAGAGGAACAGGGGTCAGCAATCAGCCCCAGCATTTT.

The CDR3 here is CASSPPSGRDNEQFF. The CDR3 DNA reads TGTGCCAGCAGCCCGCCAAGCGGGAGGGACAATGAGCAGTTCTTC. The chain recombines TRBV5-4 with TRBJ2-1, with 10 bases fitting TRBD2. CDR3 length: 15 amino acids. Germline V CDR1 and CDR2: SGHNT, YYREEE (reference sequence). Trimming removed 4 bases from V and 5 bases from J; junction bases left unmatched: 6.

The rearrangement links TRBV6-1 to TRBJ1-3, with TRBD1 matching 8 bases. The V gene's germline CDR1 is MNHNS and CDR2 SASEGT. The trim removed 2 bases at V and 2 bases at J, leaving 14 bases unmatched. This CDR3 is built from 19 residues. The CDR3 here is CASSERSGARGQAGNTIYF. The CDR3 nucleotides read TGTGCCAGCAGTGAAAGGTCTGGCGCCAGGGGGCAAGCTGGAAACACCATATATTTT.

J is TRBJ1-6 and V is TRBV7-6; D unresolved. V was trimmed by 3 bases and J by 0 bases, leaving 12 bases between them. CDR3 size: 17 residues. Looked up from germline, CDR1 is SGHVS and CDR2 is FNYEAQ. CDR3 protein: CASSLYAGGSYNSPLHF. Written as DNA, the CDR3 is TGTGCCAGCAGCTTGTACGCCGGAGGCTCCTATAATTCACCCCTCCACTTT.

This clone was detected only a few times. V is TRBV11-3 and J is TRBJ1-1, with 8 bases fitting TRBD1. Per the germline V gene, CDR1 is SGHNT and CDR2 is YENEEA. There are 15 residues in the CDR3. Trimming took 5 bases from V and 4 from J; bases not matched to a gene: 9. The DNA for the CDR3 is TGTGCCAGCAGCCCAGGGGGCCCTGTGGGCACTGAAGCTTTCTTT. Translated, it gives CASSPGGPVGTEAFF.